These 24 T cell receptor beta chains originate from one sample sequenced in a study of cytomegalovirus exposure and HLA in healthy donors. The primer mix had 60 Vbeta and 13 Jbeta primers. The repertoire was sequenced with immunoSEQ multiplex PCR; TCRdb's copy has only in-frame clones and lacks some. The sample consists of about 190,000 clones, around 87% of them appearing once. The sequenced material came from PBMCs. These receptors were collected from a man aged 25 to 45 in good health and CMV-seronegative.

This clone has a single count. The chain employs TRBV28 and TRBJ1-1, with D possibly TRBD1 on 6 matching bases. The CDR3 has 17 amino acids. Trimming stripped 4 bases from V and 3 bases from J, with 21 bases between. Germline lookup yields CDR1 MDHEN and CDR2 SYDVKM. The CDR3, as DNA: TGTGCCAGCAGTTCGCCACGAAGAACAGGGTGGTACACTGAAGCTTTCTTT. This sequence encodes CASSSPRRTGWYTEAFF.

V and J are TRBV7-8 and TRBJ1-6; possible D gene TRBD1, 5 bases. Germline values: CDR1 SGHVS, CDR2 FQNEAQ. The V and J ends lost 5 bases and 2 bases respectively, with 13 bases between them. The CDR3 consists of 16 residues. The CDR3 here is CASSPWATAYNSPLHF. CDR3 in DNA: TGTGCCAGCAGCCCATGGGCGACAGCCTATAATTCACCCCTCCACTTT.

CDR3 nucleotide sequence: TGTGCCAGCAGTGAAGGAGGAGAGCAGTACTTC. Protein product: CASSEGGEQYF. This sequence joins TRBV6-1 and TRBJ2-7; D gene unclear. This CDR3 is 11 amino acids long. CDR1 is MNHNS, CDR2 SASEGT, per germline. The V gene lost 1 base and the J gene lost 7 bases, with 5 bases spanning the gap.

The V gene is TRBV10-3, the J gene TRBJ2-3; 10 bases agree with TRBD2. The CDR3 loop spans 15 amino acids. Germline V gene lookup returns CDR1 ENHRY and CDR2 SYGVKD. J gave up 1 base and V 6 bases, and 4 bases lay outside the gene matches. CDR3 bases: TGTGCCATCAGGGTAGGGACTAGCGGCACAGATACGCAGTATTTT. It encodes CAIRVGTSGTDTQYF.

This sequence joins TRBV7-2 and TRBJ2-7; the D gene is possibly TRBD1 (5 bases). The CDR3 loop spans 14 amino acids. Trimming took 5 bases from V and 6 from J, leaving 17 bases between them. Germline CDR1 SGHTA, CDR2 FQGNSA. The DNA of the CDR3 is TGTGCCAGCAGCCCCCCCGGCCAAAGGGGCGAGCAGTACTTC. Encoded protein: CASSPPGQRGEQYF.

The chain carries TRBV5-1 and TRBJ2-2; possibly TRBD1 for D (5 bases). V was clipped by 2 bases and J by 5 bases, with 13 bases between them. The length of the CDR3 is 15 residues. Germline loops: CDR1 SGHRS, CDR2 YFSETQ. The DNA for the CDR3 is TGCGCCAGCAGCTTTATAGGACAAACAACCGGGGAGCTGTTTTTT. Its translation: CASSFIGQTTGELFF.

CDR3: CASSELRGWYTGELFF. CDR3 in DNA: TGTGCCAGCAGTGAATTACGAGGGTGGTACACCGGGGAGCTGTTTTTT. This sequence joins TRBV6-1 and TRBJ2-2, with D possibly matching TRBD2 (5 bases). The CDR3 sequence is 16 residues long. Trimming took 2 bases from V and 3 from J, leaving 13 bases between them. Germline values: CDR1 MNHNS, CDR2 SASEGT.

The CDR3 nucleotides read TGTGCCAGCAGCCAAGATCCGGGATTTGAGACCCAGTACTTC. Protein product: CASSQDPGFETQYF. This chain links TRBV14 with TRBJ2-5; possible D gene TRBD2, 5 bases. The V end lost 0 bases, the J end lost 5 bases, and 10 bases lay between the germline ends. The CDR3 totals 14 residues. The germline V gene has CDR1 SGHDN and CDR2 FVKESK. Based on the CDR3 plus reference TRBV14 and TRBJ2-5, the full variable domain is EAGVTQFPSHSVIEKGQTVTLRCDPISGHDNLYWYRRVMGKEIKFLLHFVKESKQDESGMPNNRFLAERTGGTYSTLKVQPAELEDSGVYFCASSQDPGFETQYFGPGTRLLVL.

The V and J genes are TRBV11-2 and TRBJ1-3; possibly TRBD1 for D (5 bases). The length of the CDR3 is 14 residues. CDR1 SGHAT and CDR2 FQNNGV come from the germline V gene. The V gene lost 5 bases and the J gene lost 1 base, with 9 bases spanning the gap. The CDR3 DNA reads TGTGCCAGCAGCCCGCAGGGTTCTGGAAACACCATATATTTT. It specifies CASSPQGSGNTIYF.

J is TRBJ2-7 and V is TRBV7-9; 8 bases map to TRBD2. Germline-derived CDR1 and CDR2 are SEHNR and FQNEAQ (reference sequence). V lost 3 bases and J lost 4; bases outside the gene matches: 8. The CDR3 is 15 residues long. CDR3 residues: CASSFAGAGDYEQYF. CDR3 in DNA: TGTGCCAGCAGCTTCGCTGGAGCGGGAGATTACGAGCAGTACTTC. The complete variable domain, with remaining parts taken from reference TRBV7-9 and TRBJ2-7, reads DTGVSQNPRHKITKRGQNVTFRCDPISEHNRLYWYRQTLGQGPEFLTYFQNEAQLEKSRLLSDRFSAERPKGSFSTLEIQRTEQGDSAMYLCASSFAGAGDYEQYFGPGTRLTVT.

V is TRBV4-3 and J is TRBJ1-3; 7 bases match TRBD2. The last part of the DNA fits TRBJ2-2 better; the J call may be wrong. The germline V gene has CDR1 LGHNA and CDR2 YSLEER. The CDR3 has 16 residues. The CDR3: CASSPLAGENTGELFF. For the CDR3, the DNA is TGCGCCAGCAGCCCATTAGCGGGTGAGAACACCGGGGAGCTGTTTTTT.

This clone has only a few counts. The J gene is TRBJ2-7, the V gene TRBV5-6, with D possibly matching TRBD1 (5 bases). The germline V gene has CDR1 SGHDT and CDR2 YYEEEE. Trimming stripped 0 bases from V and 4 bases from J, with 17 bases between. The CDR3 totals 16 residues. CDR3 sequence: CASSLALDKIWYEQYF. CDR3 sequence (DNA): TGTGCCAGCAGCTTGGCTTTGGACAAGATATGGTACGAGCAGTACTTC.

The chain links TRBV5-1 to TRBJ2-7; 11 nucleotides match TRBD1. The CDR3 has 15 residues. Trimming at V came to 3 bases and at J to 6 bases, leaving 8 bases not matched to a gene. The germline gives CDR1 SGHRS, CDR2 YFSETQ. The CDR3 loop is CASSSPGTGGSEQYF. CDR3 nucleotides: TGCGCCAGCAGCTCTCCCGGGACAGGGGGGTCCGAGCAGTACTTC.

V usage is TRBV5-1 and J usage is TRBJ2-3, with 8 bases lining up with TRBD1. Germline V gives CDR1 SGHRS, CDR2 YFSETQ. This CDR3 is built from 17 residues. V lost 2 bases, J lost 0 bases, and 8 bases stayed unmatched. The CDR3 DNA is TGCGCCAGCAGCTTAAGAACCGGACAGGGTAGCACAGATACGCAGTATTTT. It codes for CASSLRTGQGSTDTQYF.

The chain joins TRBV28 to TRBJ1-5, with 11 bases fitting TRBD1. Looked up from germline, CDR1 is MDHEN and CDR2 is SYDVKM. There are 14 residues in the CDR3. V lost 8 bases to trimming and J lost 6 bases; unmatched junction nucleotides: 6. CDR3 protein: CASEGQGGIQPQHF. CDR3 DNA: TGTGCCAGCGAGGGACAGGGGGGAATTCAGCCCCAGCATTTT.

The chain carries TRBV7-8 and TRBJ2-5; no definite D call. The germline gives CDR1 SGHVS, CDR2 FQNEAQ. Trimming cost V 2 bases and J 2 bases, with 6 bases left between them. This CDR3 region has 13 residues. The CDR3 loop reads CASSLPEQETQYF. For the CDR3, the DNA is TGTGCCAGCAGCTTACCAGAACAAGAGACCCAGTACTTC.

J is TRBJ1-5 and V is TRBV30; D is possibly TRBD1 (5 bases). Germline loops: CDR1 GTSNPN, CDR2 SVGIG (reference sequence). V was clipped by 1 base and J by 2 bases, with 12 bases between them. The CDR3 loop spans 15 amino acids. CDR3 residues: CAWSEGLTGNQPQHF. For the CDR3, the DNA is TGTGCCTGGAGTGAGGGGCTCACGGGCAATCAGCCCCAGCATTTT.

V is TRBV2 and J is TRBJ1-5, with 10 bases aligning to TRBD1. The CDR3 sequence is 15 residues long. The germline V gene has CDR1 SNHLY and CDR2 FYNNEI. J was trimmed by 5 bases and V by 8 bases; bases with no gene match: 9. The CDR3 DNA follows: TGTGCCAGCCGGATTGGCGACAGGGGGCATCAGCCCCAGCATTTT. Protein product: CASRIGDRGHQPQHF.

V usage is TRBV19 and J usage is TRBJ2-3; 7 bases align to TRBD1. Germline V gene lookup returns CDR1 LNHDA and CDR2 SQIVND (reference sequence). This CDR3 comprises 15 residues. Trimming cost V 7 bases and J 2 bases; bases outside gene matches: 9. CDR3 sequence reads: CASIGAGGPTDTQYF. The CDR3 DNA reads TGTGCCAGTATAGGGGCAGGGGGTCCCACAGATACGCAGTATTTT.

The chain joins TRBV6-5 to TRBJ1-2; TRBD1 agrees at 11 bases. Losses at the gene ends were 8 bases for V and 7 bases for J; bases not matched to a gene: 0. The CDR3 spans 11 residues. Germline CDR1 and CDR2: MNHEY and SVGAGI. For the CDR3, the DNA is TGTGCCAGCGGACAGGGGGCTGGCTACACCTTC. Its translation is CASGQGAGYTF.

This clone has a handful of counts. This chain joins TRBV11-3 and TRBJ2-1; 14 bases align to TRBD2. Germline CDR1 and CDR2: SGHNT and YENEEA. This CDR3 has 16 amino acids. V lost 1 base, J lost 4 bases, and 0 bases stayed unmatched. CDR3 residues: CASSLGTSGRYNEQFF. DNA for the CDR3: TGTGCCAGCAGCTTAGGGACTAGCGGGAGGTACAATGAGCAGTTCTTC.

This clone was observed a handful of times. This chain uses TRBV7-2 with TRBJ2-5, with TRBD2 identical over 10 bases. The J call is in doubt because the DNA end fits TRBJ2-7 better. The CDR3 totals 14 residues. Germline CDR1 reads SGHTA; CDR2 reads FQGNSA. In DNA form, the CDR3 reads TGTGCCAGCAGCTTAGTGGCTAGCGGGAGCGAGCAGTACTTC. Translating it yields CASSLVASGSEQYF.

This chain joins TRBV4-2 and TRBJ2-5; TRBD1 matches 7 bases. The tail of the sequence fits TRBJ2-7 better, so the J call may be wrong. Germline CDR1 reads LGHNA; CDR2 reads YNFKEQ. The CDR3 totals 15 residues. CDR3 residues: CASSPPGQMSYEQYF. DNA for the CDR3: TGTGCCAGCAGCCCCCCGGGACAGATGTCCTACGAGCAGTACTTC.

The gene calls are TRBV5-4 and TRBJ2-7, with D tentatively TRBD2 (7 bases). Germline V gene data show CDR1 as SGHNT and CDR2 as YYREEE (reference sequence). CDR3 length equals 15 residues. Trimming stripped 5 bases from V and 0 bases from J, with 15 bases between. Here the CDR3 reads CASRGGDLYSYEQYF. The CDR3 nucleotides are TGTGCCAGCAGAGGGGGGGACCTCTACTCCTACGAGCAGTACTTC.